This TCR beta chain was sequenced during a study of OX40 agonist ivuxolimab in advanced cancers. TCRdb's table, derived via immunoSEQ multiplex PCR, lists solely in-frame clones and lacks some. The table has fewer than 90,000 clones, 65% to 90% seen once. Germline-derived CDR1 and CDR2 are SNHLY and FYNNEI. The ends lost 7 bases at V and 4 bases at J; junction bases unmatched: 7. The CDR3 extends over 15 amino acids. Sequencing used CD4+ or CD8+ T cells sorted from blood, obtained in a trial of the OX40 agonist ivuxolimab. V gene TRBV2 combines with J gene TRBJ2-2; 9 positions match TRBD2. The TCR was taken from an adult with an advanced solid tumor such as melanoma, head and neck, liver or kidney cancer. The CDR3 sequence is CASTLTSGGTGELFF. The CDR3 bases are TGTGCCAGCACCCTGACTAGCGGAGGCACCGGGGAGCTGTTTTTT.